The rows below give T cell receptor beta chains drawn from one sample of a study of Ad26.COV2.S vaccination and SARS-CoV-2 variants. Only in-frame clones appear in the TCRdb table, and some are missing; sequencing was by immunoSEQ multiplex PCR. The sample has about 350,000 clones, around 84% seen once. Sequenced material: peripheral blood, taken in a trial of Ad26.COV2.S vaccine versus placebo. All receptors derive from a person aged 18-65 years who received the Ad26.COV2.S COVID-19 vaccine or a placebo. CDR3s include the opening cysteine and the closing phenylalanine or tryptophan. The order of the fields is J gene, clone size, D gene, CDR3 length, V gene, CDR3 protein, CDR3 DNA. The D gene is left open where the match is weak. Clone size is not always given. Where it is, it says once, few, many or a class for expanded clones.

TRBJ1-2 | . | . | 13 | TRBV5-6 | CASSLNTGFGYTF | TGTGCCAGCAGCTTGAATACAGGGTTTGGCTACACCTTC
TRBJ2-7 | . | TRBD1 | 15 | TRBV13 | CASSTSGTGGYEQYF | TGTGCCAGCAGCACATCCGGGACAGGGGGCTACGAGCAGTACTTC
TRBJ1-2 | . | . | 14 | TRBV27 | CASSLTGLLSGYTF | TGTGCCAGCAGTTTAACCGGACTTCTTTCTGGCTACACCTTC
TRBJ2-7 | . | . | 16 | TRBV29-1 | CSVEDFTGGRTYEQYF | TGCAGCGTTGAAGACTTCACCGGGGGTAGGACCTACGAGCAGTACTTC
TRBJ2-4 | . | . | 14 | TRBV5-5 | CASSLGWTASVQYF | TGTGCCAGCAGCTTGGGTTGGACCGCTTCGGTTCAGTACTTC
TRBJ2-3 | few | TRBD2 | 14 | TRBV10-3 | CAISPGLGADTQYF | TGTGCCATCAGTCCGGGACTAGGGGCAGATACGCAGTATTTT
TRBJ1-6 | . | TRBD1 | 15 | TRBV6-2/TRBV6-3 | CASSRTGQRNSPLHF | TGTGCCAGCAGTCGAACGGGACAGAGAAATTCACCCCTCCACTTT
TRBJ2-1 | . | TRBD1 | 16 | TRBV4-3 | CASSQDRGDSYNEQFF | TGCGCCAGCAGCCAAGATCGAGGGGACAGTTACAATGAGCAGTTCTTC
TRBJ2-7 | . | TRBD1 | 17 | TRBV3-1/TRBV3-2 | CASSPGTGESLFYEQYF | TGTGCCAGCAGCCCCGGGACAGGGGAATCCCTTTTTTACGAGCAGTACTTC
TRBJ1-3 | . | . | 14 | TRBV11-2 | CASSSPSSGNTIYF | TGTGCCAGCAGCTCCCCAAGCTCTGGAAACACCATATATTTT
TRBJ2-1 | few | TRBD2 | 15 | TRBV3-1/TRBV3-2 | CASSQAGTSGHEQFF | TGTGCCAGCAGCCAAGCCGGGACTAGCGGGCATGAGCAGTTCTTC
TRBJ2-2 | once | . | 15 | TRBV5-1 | CASSLVARDTGELFF | TGCGCCAGCAGCTTGGTCGCCAGGGACACCGGGGAGCTGTTTTTT
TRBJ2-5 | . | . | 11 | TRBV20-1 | CSVRFQETQYF | TGCAGTGTACGGTTCCAAGAGACCCAGTACTTC
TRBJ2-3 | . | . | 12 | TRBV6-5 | CASSSRSNTQYF | TGTGCCAGCAGTTCCCGGTCAAATACGCAGTATTTT
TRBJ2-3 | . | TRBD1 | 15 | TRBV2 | CASSPPGGSTDTQYF | TGTGCCAGCAGTCCGCCAGGGGGCAGCACAGATACGCAGTATTTT
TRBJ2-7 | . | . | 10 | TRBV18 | CASPPYEQYF | TGTGCCAGCCCTCCCTACGAGCAGTACTTC
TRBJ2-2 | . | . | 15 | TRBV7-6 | CASSPINRATGELFF | TGTGCCAGCAGCCCCATTAACAGGGCGACCGGGGAGCTGTTTTTT
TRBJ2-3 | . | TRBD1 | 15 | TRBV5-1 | CASSLGGQGIDTQYF | TGCGCCAGCAGCCTTGGGGGACAGGGGATAGATACGCAGTATTTT
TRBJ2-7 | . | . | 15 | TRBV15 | CATSRGRLAVYEQYF | TGTGCCACCAGCAGAGGGAGACTGGCAGTCTACGAGCAGTACTTC
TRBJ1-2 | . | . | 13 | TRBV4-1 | CASNSRADRVHSF | TGCGCCAGCAACTCACGGGCAGATCGAGTACACTCCTTC
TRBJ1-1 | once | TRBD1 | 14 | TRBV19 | CASRDQDRATEAFF | TGTGCCAGTAGGGATCAGGACAGGGCCACTGAAGCTTTCTTT
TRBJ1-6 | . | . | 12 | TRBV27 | CASSLLGSPLHF | TGTGCCAGCAGTTTGTTGGGGTCACCCCTCCACTTT
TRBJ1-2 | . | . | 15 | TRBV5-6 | CASSLDLAGAYGYTF | TGTGCCAGCAGCTTGGATTTGGCAGGAGCCTATGGCTACACCTTC
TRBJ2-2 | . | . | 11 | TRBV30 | CAWSSTGELFF | TGTGCCTGGAGTAGTACCGGGGAGCTGTTTTTT
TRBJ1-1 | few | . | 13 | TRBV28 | CASSRRINTEAFF | TGTGCCAGCAGCCGGCGAATAAACACTGAAGCTTTCTTT
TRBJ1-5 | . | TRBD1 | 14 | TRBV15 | CATSRDRVPQPQHF | TGTGCCACCAGCAGGGACAGGGTTCCTCAGCCCCAGCATTTT
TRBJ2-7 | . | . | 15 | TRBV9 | CASSRSAEYIYEQYF | TGTGCCAGCAGCCGCTCAGCCGAATACATCTACGAGCAGTACTTC
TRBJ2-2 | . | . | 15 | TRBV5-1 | CASSLAGQNTGELFF | TGCGCCAGCAGCTTGGCCGGACAGAACACCGGGGAGCTGTTTTTT
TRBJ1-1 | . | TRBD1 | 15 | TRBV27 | CASCGAGGWSTEAFF | TGTGCCAGCTGCGGAGCAGGGGGCTGGAGCACTGAAGCTTTCTTT
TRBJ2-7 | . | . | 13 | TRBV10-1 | CASSPGLSYEQYF | TGCGCCAGCAGCCCGGGACTGTCCTACGAGCAGTACTTC
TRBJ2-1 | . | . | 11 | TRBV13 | CASAISNEQFF | TGTGCCAGCGCCATAAGCAATGAGCAGTTCTTC
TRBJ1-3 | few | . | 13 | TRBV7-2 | CASSLVGGNTIYF | TGTGCCAGCAGCTTAGTCGGTGGAAACACCATATATTTT
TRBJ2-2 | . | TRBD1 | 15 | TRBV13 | CASSPGTGNTGELFF | TGTGCCAGCAGCCCCGGGACAGGGAACACCGGGGAGCTGTTTTTT
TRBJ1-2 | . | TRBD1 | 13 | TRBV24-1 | CATSEDGTGGYTF | TGTGCCACCAGTGAAGACGGGACAGGTGGCTACACCTTC